These 24 T cell receptor beta chains were all obtained from the same sample, sequenced in a study of CD4+ T cells in melanoma. Generated by immunoSEQ multiplex PCR, the TCRdb table keeps only in-frame clones and is missing some. The sample lists 14,000 to 15,000 clones, 63% occurring once. Material for sequencing was cells from a culture (not recorded whether cultured in vitro). Receptors were obtained from a human donor with melanoma.

This clone was counted once. The J gene is TRBJ2-7, the V gene TRBV29-1, with a tentative D call TRBD2 (6 bases). Trimming removed 4 bases from V and 5 bases from J, with 9 bases in between. The CDR3 extends over 11 amino acids. Germline loops: CDR1 SQVTM, CDR2 ANQGSEA. DNA for the CDR3: TGCAGCGTTGCGTCGGGGGACGAGCAGTACTTC. This gives the protein CSVASGDEQYF.

The chain carries TRBV6-5 and TRBJ2-3; TRBD1 matches at 7 bases. Germline-derived CDR1 and CDR2 are MNHEY and SVGAGI. The V segment lost 4 bases and the J segment 5 bases; nucleotides outside the gene matches: 6. The CDR3 is made up of 14 amino acids. CDR3 residues: CASSSTGIGDTQYF. DNA of the CDR3: TGTGCCAGCAGTTCGACAGGGATCGGAGATACGCAGTATTTT.

V gene TRBV19 combines with J gene TRBJ1-2; D unresolved. The CDR3 runs to 13 residues. V was clipped by 6 bases and J by 2 bases, with 10 bases between them. CDR1 and CDR2 (germline): LNHDA, SQIVND (reference sequence). The CDR3 DNA is TGTGCCAGTAGCCTTAAAGTGAACTATGGCTACACCTTC. This gives the protein CASSLKVNYGYTF. The variable domain in full, with the rest retrieved from reference TRBV19 and TRBJ1-2, is DGGITQSPKYLFRKEGQNVTLSCEQNLNHDAMYWYRQDPGQGLRLIYYSQIVNDFQKGDIAEGYSVSREKKESFPLTVTSAQKNPTAFYLCASSLKVNYGYTFGSGTRLTVV.

The rearrangement uses TRBV7-8 and TRBJ2-1, with 9 bases that match TRBD2. The CDR3 is 17 residues long. V lost 5 bases to trimming and J lost 4 bases; unmatched junction nucleotides: 12. The germline gives CDR1 SGHVS, CDR2 FQNEAQ. In DNA, the CDR3 is TGTGCCAGCAGCCAACAAAGTCTAGCGGGGACATACAATGAGCAGTTCTTC. It codes for CASSQQSLAGTYNEQFF.

The V gene is TRBV5-6, the J gene TRBJ2-5; 11 positions match TRBD2. Germline lookup yields CDR1 SGHDT and CDR2 YYEEEE. The CDR3 extends over 15 amino acids. Trimming cost V 1 base and J 5 bases; bases outside gene matches: 4. The CDR3 region is CASSLYSSGGETQYF. The DNA of the CDR3 is TGTGCCAGCAGCTTGTATTCTAGCGGGGGGGAGACCCAGTACTTC.

The chain has TRBV2 and TRBJ2-5, with 9 bases lining up with TRBD1. Per the germline V gene, CDR1 is SNHLY and CDR2 is FYNNEI. The CDR3 is 12 amino acids. The trim removed 6 bases at V and 5 bases at J, leaving 1 base unmatched. Here the CDR3 DNA reads TGTGCCAGCAGGGACAGGGGCGAGACCCAGTACTTC. Amino acids: CASRDRGETQYF.

CDR3 sequence: CASTGVGGNTIYF. DNA of the CDR3: TGTGCCAGCACAGGGGTCGGAGGAAACACCATATATTTT. V gene TRBV6-1 combines with J gene TRBJ1-3, with D maybe TRBD1 (6 bases). The CDR3 length is 13 residues. V was clipped by 7 bases and J by 4 bases, with 11 bases between them. Germline V gene sequence: CDR1 MNHNS, CDR2 SASEGT.

In its sample, this clone was seen once. In DNA, the CDR3 is TGCGCCAGCAGCCTGGCCCCCGGGATAGACACCATATATTTT. This translates into CASSLAPGIDTIYF. The rearrangement links TRBV5-1 to TRBJ1-3; D gene uncertain. The CDR3 is 14 amino acids. V was clipped by 4 bases and J by 8 bases, with 16 bases between them. Germline V gene data show CDR1 as SGHRS and CDR2 as YFSETQ.

The chain carries TRBV5-5 and TRBJ1-5; D ambiguous. This CDR3 has 14 amino acids. Germline loops: CDR1 SGHKS, CDR2 YYEKEE (reference sequence). V was shortened by 2 bases and J by 6 bases, with 12 bases between the two germline ends. CDR3 coding DNA: TGTGCCAGCAGCTTCGCTACAGACGGTCAGCCCCAGCATTTT. Residues: CASSFATDGQPQHF.

The CDR3 is CASSIRDGNNEKLFF. CDR3 coding DNA: TGTGCCAGTAGTATCCGGGACGGAAATAATGAAAAACTGTTTTTT. The V call is TRBV19, the J call TRBJ1-4, with D perhaps TRBD1 (5 bases). Per the germline V gene, CDR1 is LNHDA and CDR2 is SQIVND (reference sequence). Trimming pared 3 bases from V and 4 bases from J, leaving 12 bases between. The CDR3 contains 15 residues.

This clone was observed a few times. The chain couples TRBV2 to TRBJ2-3, with D possibly TRBD2 on 5 matching bases. Trimming cost V 4 bases and J 0 bases, with 11 bases left between them. The germline V gene has CDR1 SNHLY and CDR2 FYNNEI. The length of the CDR3 is 15 residues. CDR3 amino acids: CASSATRSSTDTQYF. The CDR3 bases are TGTGCCAGCAGTGCCACTAGGAGTAGCACAGATACGCAGTATTTT.

This clone has just a few counts. V gene TRBV5-8 combines with J gene TRBJ2-5; 11 positions match TRBD1. Per the germline V gene, CDR1 is SGHTS and CDR2 is YDEGEE. Losses at the gene ends were 4 bases for V and 5 bases for J; bases not matched to a gene: 7. This CDR3 contains 15 residues. This chain's CDR3 is CASSGFGQGAETQYF. As DNA, the CDR3 is TGTGCCAGCAGCGGATTTGGACAGGGGGCGGAGACCCAGTACTTC.

This sequence joins TRBV5-1 and TRBJ2-7; D call uncertain. This CDR3 has 14 amino acids. The V end was cut by 4 bases, the J end by 1 base, with 12 bases between. CDR1 and CDR2 from the germline V gene are SGHRS and YFSETQ. As DNA, the CDR3 is TGCGCCAGCAGCAGGACCGAGAAGTCCTACGAGCAGTACTTC. Its translation is CASSRTEKSYEQYF.

V gene TRBV30 combines with J gene TRBJ1-2, with D possibly TRBD1 on 5 matching bases. The V and J ends lost 3 bases and 5 bases respectively, with 22 bases between them. Germline CDR1 reads GTSNPN; CDR2 reads SVGIG (reference sequence). The length of the CDR3 is 16 residues. CDR3 protein: CAWSDQPGGVRYGYTF. The CDR3 nucleotides read TGTGCCTGGAGCGATCAGCCGGGGGGGGTGAGGTATGGCTACACCTTC. The full variable domain, completed using reference TRBV30 and TRBJ1-2, is SQTIHQWPATLVQPVGSPLSLECTVEGTSNPNLYWYRQAAGRGLQLLFYSVGIGQISSEVPQNLSASRPQDRQFILSSKKLLLSDSGFYLCAWSDQPGGVRYGYTFGSGTRLTVV.

The table lists this clone with a few counts. The CDR3 DNA is TGCGCCAGCAGCCAAGATTTGAACAGCTATAATTCACCCCTCCACTTT. Its protein product is CASSQDLNSYNSPLHF. The V gene is TRBV4-1, the J gene TRBJ1-6; no clear D gene. Trimming pared 0 bases from V and 3 bases from J, leaving 9 bases between. The CDR3 has 16 amino acids. Germline loops: CDR1 MGHRA, CDR2 YSYEKL.

This clone was detected once. V and J are TRBV7-8 and TRBJ1-1, with 7 bases aligning to TRBD1. The CDR3 covers 13 residues. V was pared by 3 bases and J by 13 bases, with 11 bases of the junction left unmatched. Germline assignment: CDR1 SGHVS and CDR2 FQNEAQ. The CDR3 nucleotides are TGTGCCAGCAGCTTGGCCTTGGACAGGCGGAATTTCTTT. Encoded protein: CASSLALDRRNFF.

The chain couples TRBV10-3 to TRBJ2-3, with D perhaps assigned TRBD1 or TRBD2 (6 bases each). V lost 8 bases to trimming and J lost 1 base, with 10 bases between them. In germline, CDR1 is ENHRY, CDR2 SYGVKD. The CDR3 runs 13 residues. This CDR3 is CAIQEGGTDTQYF. CDR3 sequence (DNA): TGTGCCATCCAGGAGGGGGGCACAGATACGCAGTATTTT.

This chain joins TRBV6-1 and TRBJ2-2, with D unclear. The CDR3 length is 14 residues. The V end lost 3 bases, the J end lost 7 bases, and 12 bases lay between the germline ends. Germline loops: CDR1 MNHNS, CDR2 SASEGT. CDR3 loop: CASSEVLLRGELFF. The DNA for the CDR3 is TGTGCCAGCAGTGAGGTTCTTTTGCGCGGGGAGCTGTTTTTT.

The J gene is TRBJ2-6, the V gene TRBV7-8; D is uncertain. From germline, CDR1 is SGHVS and CDR2 FQNEAQ. There are 13 residues in the CDR3. V was clipped by 6 bases and J by 4 bases, with 7 bases between them. The CDR3 bases are TGTGCCAGCAGGCTGGCCGGGGCCAACGTCCTGACTTTC. It is translated as CASRLAGANVLTF.

CDR3 loop: CASSGTVGEQYF. The DNA of the CDR3 is TGTGCCAGCAGTGGGACAGTCGGCGAGCAGTACTTC. The V gene is TRBV2, the J gene TRBJ2-7; possibly TRBD1 for D (6 bases). The V end lost 4 bases, the J end lost 6 bases, and 10 bases lay between the germline ends. Germline values: CDR1 SNHLY, CDR2 FYNNEI. This CDR3 has 12 amino acids.

The chain links TRBV5-5 to TRBJ1-2; D might be TRBD1 (5 bases). CDR3 length equals 16 residues. CDR1 is SGHKS, CDR2 YYEKEE, per germline (reference sequence). Between the trimmed V and J ends, which lost 0 bases and 3 bases, there was a span of 15 bases. CDR3 loop: CASSLAWGERDYGYTF. The DNA of the CDR3 is TGTGCCAGCAGCTTGGCCTGGGGGGAGAGGGACTATGGCTACACCTTC.

V and J are TRBV7-6 and TRBJ2-3; the D is unclear. CDR3 length: 14 residues. CDR1 and CDR2 from the germline V gene are SGHVS and FNYEAQ. The V and J ends lost 1 base and 2 bases respectively, with 7 bases between them. DNA of the CDR3: TGTGCCAGCAGCTTAGGGCTGCCCACAGATACGCAGTATTTT. Amino acid sequence: CASSLGLPTDTQYF.

This sequence joins TRBV6-1 and TRBJ1-1; 8 nucleotides agree with TRBD1. J lost 9 bases, V lost 2 bases, and 8 bases had no gene match. Germline assignment: CDR1 MNHNS and CDR2 SASEGT. The CDR3 spans 14 residues. CDR3 residues: CASSERIRTGKAFF. CDR3 bases: TGTGCCAGCAGTGAACGGATTAGGACAGGGAAAGCTTTCTTT.

This sequence joins TRBV11-2 and TRBJ1-3; tentatively, D is TRBD1 (6 bases). Germline CDR1 is SGHAT and CDR2 is FQNNGV. V lost 0 bases to trimming and J lost 8 bases, with 14 bases between them. The CDR3 length is 15 residues. As DNA, the CDR3 is TGTGCCAGCAGCTTAGATGAGACAGGACGGGACACCATATATTTT. Residues: CASSLDETGRDTIYF.